The 21 T cell receptor beta chains below come from one sample, sequenced in a study of HIV-infected patients and healthy controls. One entry per CDR3 protein results from TCRdb running MiXCR on the 5' RACE reads. This table has under 70,000 distinct CDR3 sequences, about 19% appearing once. The sample consisted of CD4+ T cells from blood. The source is a human donor in good health.

The sample holds many counts of this clonotype. The genes are TRBV4-1 and TRBJ1-6; the D gene is possibly TRBD1 (5 bases). Trimming cost V 0 bases and J 9 bases, with 21 bases left between them. Looked up from germline, CDR1 is MGHRA and CDR2 is YSYEKL. This CDR3 spans 18 amino acids. In DNA form, the CDR3 reads TGCGCCAGCAGCCAAGAGGCTCAGGGCGGGGTAGGCGGTTCACCCCTCCACTTT. It codes for CASSQEAQGGVGGSPLHF.

This clonotype showed up many times. This chain links TRBV2 with TRBJ1-4; a weak D match, TRBD1 (5 bases). V was pared by 5 bases and J by 8 bases, with 12 bases between. The length of the CDR3 is 13 residues. Germline lookup yields CDR1 SNHLY and CDR2 FYNNEI. The DNA of the CDR3 is TGTGCCAGCAGTTCTGGGACTGAAGAAAAACTGTTTTTT. Its translation: CASSSGTEEKLFF.

This clonotype was observed at least ten times. The chain joins TRBV24-1 to TRBJ1-5; TRBD1 is a possible D gene (6 bases). The CDR3 loop spans 14 amino acids. Trimming took 3 bases from V and 7 from J, leaving 12 bases between them. Germline V lookup: CDR1 KGHDR, CDR2 SFDVKD. The CDR3 DNA sequence: TGTGCCACCAGTGATGGGTGGGGGCACCAGCCCCAGCATTTT. Amino acid sequence: CATSDGWGHQPQHF.

This chain joins TRBV3-1 and TRBJ2-7, with D perhaps assigned TRBD1 or TRBD2 (5 bases each). Trimming pared 3 bases from V and 3 bases from J, leaving 9 bases between. The CDR3 is 13 amino acids. Germline values: CDR1 LGHDT, CDR2 YNNKEL (reference sequence). CDR3 DNA sequence: TGTGCCAGCAGCCAGGGACGGAGCTACGAGCAGTACTTC. It encodes CASSQGRSYEQYF.

The gene calls are TRBV29-1 and TRBJ1-1, with 11 nucleotides matching TRBD1. V trimming: 4 bases; J trimming: 8 bases; junction bases outside the gene matches: 6. Germline CDR1 and CDR2: SQVTM and ANQGSEA. This CDR3 comprises 13 residues. The CDR3 here is CSVVRDRGYEAFF. CDR3 DNA sequence: TGCAGCGTTGTCAGGGACAGGGGGTACGAAGCTTTCTTT.

This clonotype was found a few times. This chain uses TRBV29-1 with TRBJ1-4; D might be TRBD1 (6 bases). The CDR3 is made up of 12 amino acids. Deletions cut 6 bases from V and 11 bases from J, with 16 bases between. Per germline, CDR1 SQVTM and CDR2 ANQGSEA. This CDR3 reads CSVITGPGKLFF. The CDR3 DNA follows: TGCAGCGTGATTACAGGGCCGGGTAAACTGTTTTTT.

The rearrangement joins TRBV5-4 to TRBJ2-7; perhaps TRBD1 as D (6 bases). Germline values: CDR1 SGHNT, CDR2 YYREEE (reference sequence). This CDR3 comprises 14 residues. Trimming took 4 bases from V and 1 from J, leaving 12 bases between them. CDR3 loop: CASSGRDTSYEQYF. In nucleotides, the CDR3 is TGTGCCAGCAGCGGCAGGGACACTTCCTACGAGCAGTACTTC.

This clonotype was seen a few times. The chain combines TRBV19 with TRBJ1-2, with 9 bases fitting TRBD1. The CDR3 has 16 residues. The V gene's germline CDR1 is LNHDA and CDR2 SQIVND (reference sequence). J lost 4 bases, V lost 1 base, and 7 bases had no gene match. The CDR3 nucleotides are TGTGCCAGTAGTATAGTCCCGGGACAGGGTCCCTATGGCTACACCTTC. It translates to CASSIVPGQGPYGYTF.

This clonotype was seen at least ten times. The CDR3 is CAISKTGDTEAFF. The CDR3 DNA is TGTGCCATCAGCAAGACAGGGGACACTGAAGCTTTCTTT. The rearrangement links TRBV10-3 to TRBJ1-1, with TRBD1 matching 8 bases. The V gene's germline CDR1 is ENHRY and CDR2 SYGVKD. Trimming at V came to 6 bases and at J to 3 bases, leaving 3 bases not matched to a gene. The CDR3 totals 13 residues.

This clonotype appeared a single time. The chain uses TRBV7-9 and TRBJ2-1; D is possibly TRBD1 or TRBD2 (5 bases each). V was trimmed by 5 bases and J by 10 bases, leaving 24 bases between them. CDR1 is SEHNR and CDR2 is FQNEAQ in the germline V gene (reference sequence). The CDR3 spans 16 residues. The DNA of the CDR3 is TGTGCCAGCAGCGGAGGCGGGCTAGCAGGGCTTGAGGAGCAGTTCTTC. It translates to CASSGGGLAGLEEQFF.

This clonotype was counted ten times or more. The genes are TRBV12-3 or TRBV12-4 and TRBJ2-1; D uncertain. V lost 3 bases, J lost 14 bases, and 14 bases lay in between. This CDR3 has 12 amino acids. The CDR3 sequence is CASSFRGAVEFF. The CDR3, as DNA: TGTGCCAGCAGTTTTCGAGGAGCCGTGGAGTTCTTC.

This clonotype has a count of ten or more. The J gene is TRBJ2-3, the V gene TRBV5-5; tentative D call: TRBD2 (5 bases). This CDR3 is 13 amino acids long. CDR1 SGHKS and CDR2 YYEKEE come from the germline V gene (reference sequence). V was pared by 5 bases and J by 0 bases, with 7 bases between. The CDR3 is CASSRTSTDTQYF. Written as DNA, the CDR3 is TGTGCCAGCAGTCGGACTAGCACAGATACGCAGTATTTT.

The CDR3 DNA reads TGTGCCAGCAGCTACGCCGGGACGGAACTCTACGAGCAGTACTTC. It codes for CASSYAGTELYEQYF. This chain links TRBV7-2 with TRBJ2-7; either TRBD1 or TRBD2 may fit D (5 bases each). This CDR3 comprises 15 residues. Between the trimmed V and J ends, which lost 4 bases and 3 bases, there was a span of 16 bases. CDR1 and CDR2 from the germline V gene are SGHTA and FQGNSA.

This clonotype was observed at least ten times. This sequence joins TRBV24-1 and TRBJ2-7; TRBD2 agrees at 9 bases. The CDR3 runs to 15 residues. V shed 2 bases and J 2 bases; nucleotides not matched to a gene: 3. Germline V lookup: CDR1 KGHDR, CDR2 SFDVKD. Written as DNA, the CDR3 is TGTGCCACCAGTGATTCGACTAGCGGCGCCTACGAGCAGTACTTC. Its protein product is CATSDSTSGAYEQYF.

A note on this clonotype: Being one base from a much bigger clone, this may be a read error. This chain links TRBV11-2 with TRBJ2-5, with 8 bases identical to TRBD1. After removal of 4 bases from V and 1 base from J, the junction contained 8 bases not matched to a gene. Per germline, CDR1 SGHAT and CDR2 FQNNGV. The CDR3 extends over 16 amino acids. Here the CDR3 reads CASSSVQGGFQETQYF. CDR3 in DNA: TGTGCCAGCAGCTCAGTACAGGGGGGATTCCAAGAGACCCAGTACTTC. Together with reference TRBV11-2 and TRBJ2-5, the CDR3 gives the full variable domain: EAGVAQSPRYKIIEKRQSVAFWCNPISGHATLYWYQQILGQGPKLLIQFQNNGVVDDSQLPKDRFSAERLKGVDSTLKIQPAKLEDSAVYLCASSSVQGGFQETQYFGPGTRLLVL.

In its sample, this clonotype was seen once. This may be a read error: a much more frequent sequence differs by one nucleotide. The CDR3 DNA is TGTGCCAGCAGTCTGCCACAGTGCAATGAGCAGTTCTTC. It specifies CASSLPQCNEQFF. The V gene is TRBV12-3 or TRBV12-4, the J gene TRBJ2-1; D gene uncertain. The CDR3 runs 13 residues. The germline V and J ends were trimmed by 5 bases and 6 bases, with 11 bases remaining between them.

This sequence joins TRBV5-1 and TRBJ2-2; D may be TRBD1 (6 bases). Germline V gives CDR1 SGHRS, CDR2 YFSETQ. Trimming removed 4 bases at V and 5 bases at J, with 15 bases between. CDR3 size: 15 residues. This chain's CDR3 is CASSLQGFDTGELFF. CDR3 sequence (DNA): TGCGCCAGCAGCCTACAGGGATTTGATACCGGGGAGCTGTTTTTT.

This clonotype occurred once. The J gene is TRBJ2-7, the V gene TRBV7-2; 9 nucleotides align to TRBD1. Germline CDR1 and CDR2: SGHTA and FQGNSA. V trimming: 5 bases; J trimming: 4 bases; junction bases outside the gene matches: 6. CDR3 length: 14 residues. CDR3 residues: CASSRQGDLYEQYF. CDR3 nucleotides: TGTGCCAGCAGCCGACAGGGGGACTTGTACGAGCAGTACTTC.

The gene calls are TRBV5-4 and TRBJ1-3; TRBD1 matches 8 bases. The CDR3 length is 14 residues. From germline, CDR1 is SGHNT and CDR2 YYREEE (reference sequence). Germline trimming cut 4 bases from V and 6 bases from J; bases unmatched to any gene: 6. In nucleotides, the CDR3 is TGTGCCAGCAGCAAGGGACAGGAGCCAAACACCATATATTTT. Residues: CASSKGQEPNTIYF.

This clonotype was observed at least ten times. The chain joins TRBV19 to TRBJ1-1; TRBD1 might be the D (6 bases). Trimming stripped 9 bases from V and 5 bases from J, with 16 bases between. Germline V gene sequence: CDR1 LNHDA, CDR2 SQIVND (reference sequence). The CDR3 is made up of 13 amino acids. DNA of the CDR3: TGTGCCAGCTGGACAGTAGGGAGTACTGAAGCTTTCTTT. Translation: CASWTVGSTEAFF.

This clonotype is medium-sized. The chain recombines TRBV7-9 with TRBJ1-1; TRBD1 is a possible D gene (5 bases). CDR3 length: 14 amino acids. Germline lookup yields CDR1 SEHNR and CDR2 FQNEAQ (reference sequence). The V gene lost 1 base and the J gene lost 6 bases, with 12 bases spanning the gap. CDR3 DNA sequence: TGTGCCAGCAGCTTAGGGGCAGGGAGGCCTGAAGCTTTCTTT. Encoded protein: CASSLGAGRPEAFF.